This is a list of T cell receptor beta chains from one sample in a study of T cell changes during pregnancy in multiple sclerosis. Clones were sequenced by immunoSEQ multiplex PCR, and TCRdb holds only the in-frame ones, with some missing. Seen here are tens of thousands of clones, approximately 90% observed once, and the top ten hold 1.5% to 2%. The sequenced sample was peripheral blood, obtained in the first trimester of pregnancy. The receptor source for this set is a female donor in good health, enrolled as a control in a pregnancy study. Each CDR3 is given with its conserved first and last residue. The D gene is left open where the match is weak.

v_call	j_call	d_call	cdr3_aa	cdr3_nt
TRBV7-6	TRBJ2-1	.	CASSLGGSYNEQFF	TGTGCCAGCAGCTTAGGAGGCTCCTACAATGAGCAGTTCTTC
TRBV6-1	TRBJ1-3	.	CASSTGWSRNTIYF	TGTGCCAGCAGCACAGGGTGGTCACGAAACACCATATATTTT
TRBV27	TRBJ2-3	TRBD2	CASSLQTSGGLYF	TGTGCCAGCAGTTTGCAGACTAGCGGGGGTCTGTATTTT
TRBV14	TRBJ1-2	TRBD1	CASSQDAGGFYGYTF	TGTGCCAGCAGCCAAGACGCAGGGGGCTTCTATGGCTACACCTTC
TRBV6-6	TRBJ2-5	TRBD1	CASSQGQARQETQYF	TGTGCCAGCAGCCAAGGACAGGCGCGACAAGAGACCCAGTACTTC
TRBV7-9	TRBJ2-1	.	CASSSRGGVGRNEQFF	TGTGCCAGCAGCTCTAGGGGGGGGGTAGGACGCAATGAGCAGTTCTTC
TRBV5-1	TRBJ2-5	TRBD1	CASSLGSYRGQETQYF	TGCGCCAGCAGCTTGGGGTCTTACAGGGGCCAAGAGACCCAGTACTTC
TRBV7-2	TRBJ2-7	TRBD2	CASSAREANTYEQYF	TGTGCCAGCAGCGCACGGGAGGCGAACACCTACGAGCAGTACTTC
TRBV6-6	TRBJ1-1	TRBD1	CASSPGTGKWNTEAFF	TGTGCCAGCAGTCCCGGGACAGGGAAATGGAACACTGAAGCTTTCTTT
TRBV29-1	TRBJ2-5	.	CSVESPVQETQYF	TGCAGCGTTGAATCACCAGTCCAAGAGACCCAGTACTTC
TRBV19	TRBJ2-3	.	CASPRKKTGEFGTDTQYF	TGTGCCAGTCCCCGTAAAAAGACCGGGGAATTTGGGACAGATACGCAGTATTTT
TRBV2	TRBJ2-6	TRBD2	CASSEKRGLGVLTF	TGTGCCAGCAGTGAGAAGCGGGGTCTGGGGGTCCTGACTTTC
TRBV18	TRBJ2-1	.	CASSPRVRTNNEQFF	TGTGCCAGCTCACCACGGGTTAGGACAAACAATGAGCAGTTCTTC
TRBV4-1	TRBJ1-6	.	CASSQGRGGIDNSPLHF	TGCGCCAGCAGCCAAGGCCGGGGGGGGATCGATAATTCACCCCTCCACTTT
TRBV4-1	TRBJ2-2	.	CASSQVATGELFF	TGCGCCAGCAGCCAAGTAGCCACCGGGGAGCTGTTTTTT
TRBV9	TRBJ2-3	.	CASSPEGVGDTQYF	TGTGCCAGCAGCCCAGAGGGGGTTGGGGATACGCAGTATTTT
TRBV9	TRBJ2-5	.	CASSVEASEETQYF	TGTGCCAGCAGCGTAGAAGCCTCTGAAGAGACCCAGTACTTC
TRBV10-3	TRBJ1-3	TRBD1	CAIRTGGDGNTIYF	TGTGCCATCAGGACAGGGGGAGACGGAAACACCATATATTTT
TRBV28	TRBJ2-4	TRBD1	CASSSQTQGAAKNIQYF	TGTGCCAGCAGCTCCCAAACCCAGGGGGCCGCCAAAAACATTCAGTACTTC
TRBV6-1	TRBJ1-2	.	CASSFGQNYGYTF	TGTGCCAGCAGTTTCGGACAGAACTATGGCTACACCTTC
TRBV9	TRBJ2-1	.	CASSVGSVYNEQFF	TGTGCCAGCAGCGTGGGTAGCGTCTACAATGAGCAGTTCTTC
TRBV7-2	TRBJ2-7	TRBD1	CASSPQGDEQYF	TGTGCCAGCAGCCCGCAGGGGGACGAGCAGTACTTC